This entry concerns a single T cell receptor (beta chain). The CDR3 has 16 amino acids. In germline, CDR1 is MNHNY, CDR2 SVGAGI (reference sequence). V was pared by 6 bases and J by 4 bases, with 21 bases between. The data were obtained in a study of blood T cell repertoires in COVID-19. At the level of the study: From T cells, B-cell-depleted T cells, or PBMCs came the material, which was cDNA or gDNA.

TCRdb's copy holds only in-frame clones and misses some; the assay was immunoSEQ multiplex PCR. The sample holds more than 95,000 clones, around 90% seen once. Material for sequencing was peripheral blood. The origin of this receptor is a woman aged 60-70 years with acute or convalescent COVID-19. This rearrangement joins TRBV6-6 to TRBJ1-1; a possible D gene is TRBD1 (5 bases). CDR3 nucleotides: TGTGCCAGCAGACCCTCCGACAGACCGGATAGCACTGAAGCTTTCTTT. This sequence encodes CASRPSDRPDSTEAFF.